The clone carrying this T cell receptor (beta chain) was counted at least ten times. Its specificity is unknown. The data were taken from a study of T cells after yellow fever vaccination. Study at large: SMART-Seq v4 Ultra Low Input prepared libraries from low-cell fractions.

General study results and limits: Abundant clonotypes from the bulk population could get into FACS-sorted repertoires as contaminants. Clones from primary vaccination mostly reappeared after the booster (around 96% CD4, just over 85% CD8).

One entry per CDR3 protein results from TCRdb running MiXCR on the 5' RACE reads. The sample shows roughly 330,000 distinct CDR3 sequences, about 4% of them seen only once. The sample in question was PBMCs, obtained 5 days after the yellow fever booster vaccination. This clonotype was sampled from a man between 18 and 29 years old who received the YFV17D yellow fever vaccine.

The CDR3 DNA follows: TGTGCCAGCAGGCACAGGGGGTCCGGGTGGACCACCTTC. Translating it yields CASRHRGSGWTTF. The V call is TRBV12-3 or TRBV12-4, the J call TRBJ1-2; TRBD1 aligns across 8 bases. This CDR3 is 13 amino acids long. V trimming: 6 bases; J trimming: 13 bases; junction bases outside the gene matches: 13.